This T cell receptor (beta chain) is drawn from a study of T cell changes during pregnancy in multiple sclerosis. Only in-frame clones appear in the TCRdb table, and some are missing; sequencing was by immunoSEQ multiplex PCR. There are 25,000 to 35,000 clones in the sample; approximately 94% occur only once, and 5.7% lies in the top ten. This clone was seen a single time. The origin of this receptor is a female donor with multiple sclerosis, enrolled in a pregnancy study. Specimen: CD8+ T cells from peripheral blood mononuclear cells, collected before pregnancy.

The CDR3 loop is CASSPRQGIPGELFF. CDR3 sequence (DNA): TGTGCCAGCAGCCCACGACAGGGAATCCCCGGGGAGCTGTTTTTT. V gene TRBV5-4 combines with J gene TRBJ2-2, with TRBD1 identical over 7 bases. The germline CDR1 and CDR2 sequences are SGHNT and YYREEE (reference sequence). The CDR3 is made up of 15 amino acids. V trimming: 4 bases; J trimming: 6 bases; junction bases outside the gene matches: 9.